This TCR beta chain stems from a study of control samples from healthy donors and cancer patients. The data were produced by immunoSEQ multiplex PCR, yet TCRdb's version contains in-frame clones alone and is incomplete. Altogether about 70,000 clones are present, around 82% being singletons, with the ten largest covering under 30%. The V end was cut by 8 bases, the J end by 4 bases, with 13 bases between. The CDR3 runs to 13 residues. Germline CDR1 KGHSH, CDR2 LQKENI. The source is a man in his forties or fifties in good health. The rearrangement links TRBV18 to TRBJ2-3, with D tentatively TRBD2 (6 bases). The sequencing input was blood. CDR3 nucleotide sequence: TGTGCCAGCACTATCGGGAGTTCAGATACGCAGTATTTT. Its protein product is CASTIGSSDTQYF.